The 22 T cell receptor beta chains in this list originate from one sample, sequenced in a study of identical twins. Each CDR3 protein gets one entry after TCRdb re-called the 5' RACE reads with MiXCR. Of about 660,000 distinct CDR3 sequences in the sample, 8.5% to 9.5% were seen once. This same sample was also taken into another study, of yellow fever vaccine responses in identical twins.

The sample consisted of PBMCs. The receptors stem from a woman younger than 35 in good health.

This clonotype has only a few counts. This chain connects TRBV7-8 to TRBJ1-6; TRBD1 aligns across 10 bases. This CDR3 contains 17 residues. V was clipped by 1 base and J by 9 bases; unmatched bases: 9. The germline CDR1 and CDR2 sequences are SGHVS and FQNEAQ. CDR3 coding DNA: TGTGCCAGCAGCTTAGGGGGGACAGGGGTTCCCTCTTCACCCCTCCACTTT. Protein product: CASSLGGTGVPSSPLHF.

This clonotype was observed a handful of times. The V gene is TRBV6-4, the J gene TRBJ2-3; tentative D call: TRBD2 (7 bases). CDR1 is MRHNA, CDR2 SNTAGT, per germline. Between the trimmed V and J ends, which lost 4 bases and 4 bases, there was a span of 12 bases. CDR3 size: 14 residues. The CDR3 reads CASSVGGRADTQYF. The CDR3 DNA is TGTGCCAGCAGTGTCGGGGGGCGGGCAGATACGCAGTATTTT.

This clonotype was detected a few times. The V and J genes are TRBV6-2 or TRBV6-3 and TRBJ2-1, with TRBD1 matching 10 bases. V trimming: 0 bases; J trimming: 5 bases; junction bases outside the gene matches: 25. Germline CDR1 MNHEY, CDR2 SVGEGT. The CDR3 loop spans 23 amino acids. The DNA for the CDR3 is TGTGCCAGCAGTTACTCGAGGCTAAAGACGGACAGGGGGGAGGTCGGATTAAACAATGAGCAGTTCTTC. Translated, it gives CASSYSRLKTDRGEVGLNNEQFF.

There are a few counts of this clonotype. The V gene is TRBV20-1, the J gene TRBJ2-7, with D possibly being TRBD2 (6 bases). CDR1 is DFQATT and CDR2 is SNEGSKA in the germline V gene (reference sequence). Trimming took off 2 bases at V and 3 bases at J, with 11 bases between the two ends. The CDR3 totals 13 residues. Written as DNA, the CDR3 is TGCAGTGCTAGAAATAGCGGAGACTACGAGCAGTACTTC. This sequence encodes CSARNSGDYEQYF.

This clonotype was counted many times. The genes are TRBV5-1 and TRBJ2-7; 12 bases are a match to TRBD2. This CDR3 region has 16 residues. The J segment lost 1 base and the V segment lost 0 bases, leaving 2 bases of the junction unmatched. The germline gives CDR1 SGHRS, CDR2 YFSETQ. The chain's CDR3 is CASSLGTSGKSYEQYF. The CDR3 DNA reads as TGCGCCAGCAGCTTGGGGACTAGCGGGAAATCCTACGAGCAGTACTTC.

This clonotype came up many times. The rearrangement uses TRBV12-3 or TRBV12-4 and TRBJ1-1; 7 nucleotides line up with TRBD1. V dropped 6 bases and J dropped 6; count of bases not matched to a gene: 10. The length of the CDR3 is 14 residues. The CDR3 sequence: CASRPSGGWAEAFF. The CDR3 nucleotides are TGTGCCAGCAGACCGTCAGGGGGTTGGGCTGAAGCTTTCTTT.

This clonotype was detected ten times or more. This CDR3 reads CSARWGQTGELFF. As DNA, the CDR3 is TGCAGCGCCCGGTGGGGGCAAACCGGGGAGCTGTTTTTT. The chain combines TRBV29-1 with TRBJ2-2, with D tentatively TRBD1 (6 bases). The length of the CDR3 is 13 residues. Trimming removed 7 bases at V and 5 bases at J, with 14 bases between. The germline CDR1 and CDR2 sequences are SQVTM and ANQGSEA.

V is TRBV3-1 and J is TRBJ2-5; possibly TRBD1 or TRBD2 for D (5 bases each). Germline V gene sequence: CDR1 LGHDT, CDR2 YNNKEL (reference sequence). This CDR3 region has 16 residues. Trimming pared 6 bases from V and 5 bases from J, leaving 22 bases between. Here the CDR3 reads CASSERRDPWGETQYF. CDR3 coding DNA: TGTGCCAGCAGTGAACGACGGGATCCTTGGGGGGAGACCCAGTACTTC.

This clonotype was recorded a few times. The gene calls are TRBV5-3 and TRBJ1-5; a weak D match, TRBD1 (6 bases). TRBV5-3 is an ORF for which the function is uncertain. The CDR3 contains 16 residues. Trimming left V 10 bases short and J 1 base short, with 21 bases between. CDR3 in DNA: TGTGCCTGGAGGGGGAAGGCAGGGGAGAGCAATCAGCCCCAGCATTTT. It translates to CAWRGKAGESNQPQHF.

Only a few counts were recorded for this clonotype. The chain employs TRBV11-2 and TRBJ2-3, with TRBD2 identical over 9 bases. This CDR3 spans 16 amino acids. Germline-derived CDR1 and CDR2 are SGHAT and FQNNGV. V shed 4 bases and J 2 bases; nucleotides not matched to a gene: 7. The DNA of the CDR3 is TGTGCCAGCAGCTCCCCTATAGCGGGAGTCACAGATACGCAGTATTTT. This translates into CASSSPIAGVTDTQYF.

In this sample, this clonotype turned up many times. The chain couples TRBV12-3 or TRBV12-4 to TRBJ2-2; 9 bases are shared with TRBD2. The ends lost 1 base at V and 6 bases at J; junction bases unmatched: 3. The CDR3 covers 15 residues. The CDR3 region has the DNA TGTGCCAGCAGTTTAGTTGCGGGAGGGGCCGGGGAGCTGTTTTTT. It is translated as CASSLVAGGAGELFF.

The genes are TRBV24-1 and TRBJ2-2; D is unclear. Germline CDR1 is KGHDR and CDR2 is SFDVKD. The CDR3 runs to 13 residues. V was shortened by 5 bases and J by 4 bases, with 7 bases between the two germline ends. CDR3 region: CATSARSTGELFF. The DNA for the CDR3 is TGTGCCACCAGTGCCCGTAGCACCGGGGAGCTGTTTTTT.

The chain joins TRBV29-1 to TRBJ2-1; the D is unclear. The CDR3 is 13 residues long. CDR1 and CDR2 (germline): SQVTM, ANQGSEA. Trimming left V 3 bases short and J 9 bases short, with 15 bases between. For the CDR3, the DNA is TGCAGCGTTGACACCAGATCAGGCGGTGAGCAGTTCTTC. This codes for CSVDTRSGGEQFF.

This clonotype showed up just a few times. This rearrangement joins TRBV11-2 to TRBJ1-1; 7 bases fit TRBD1. Trimming cost V 2 bases and J 0 bases; bases outside gene matches: 3. From germline, CDR1 is SGHAT and CDR2 FQNNGV. The CDR3 runs 15 residues. CDR3 sequence: CASSLWGQLNTEAFF. In nucleotides, the CDR3 is TGTGCCAGCAGCTTATGGGGACAGTTGAACACTGAAGCTTTCTTT. Drawing the rest from reference TRBV11-2 and TRBJ1-1, the complete variable domain is EAGVAQSPRYKIIEKRQSVAFWCNPISGHATLYWYQQILGQGPKLLIQFQNNGVVDDSQLPKDRFSAERLKGVDSTLKIQPAKLEDSAVYLCASSLWGQLNTEAFFGQGTRLTVV.

The rearrangement links TRBV7-2 to TRBJ2-2, with 9 bases lining up with TRBD2. The CDR3 runs to 16 residues. J was trimmed by 6 bases and V by 1 base; bases with no gene match: 6. CDR1 is SGHTA, CDR2 FQGNSA, per germline. The CDR3 bases are TGTGCCAGCAGCTTAGGAGGCGGGAGGGTGCCCGGGGAGCTGTTTTTT. Translating it yields CASSLGGGRVPGELFF.

This clonotype appeared many times. The V call is TRBV7-6, the J call TRBJ1-5; unclear D gene. The germline V gene has CDR1 SGHVS and CDR2 FNYEAQ. This CDR3 is 16 amino acids long. V dropped 5 bases and J dropped 2 bases, with 16 bases sitting between them. DNA for the CDR3: TGTGCCAGCAGCGCCGGAATCGCACAGCGCAATCAGCCCCAGCATTTT. Residues: CASSAGIAQRNQPQHF.

The V gene is TRBV24-1, the J gene TRBJ2-1; 7 bases are shared with TRBD1. Germline V gives CDR1 KGHDR, CDR2 SFDVKD. Germline trimming cut 7 bases from V and 6 bases from J; bases unmatched to any gene: 11. The CDR3 is 15 residues long. The CDR3 loop reads CATSDPSRGTNEQFF. CDR3 coding DNA: TGTGCCACCAGCGACCCTAGCAGGGGGACCAATGAGCAGTTCTTC.

This clonotype was detected only once. This chain connects TRBV6-2 or TRBV6-3 to TRBJ2-7, with D unresolved. CDR1 and CDR2 from the germline V gene are MNHEY and SVGEGT. The V and J ends lost 7 bases and 0 bases respectively, with 13 bases between them. The CDR3 is made up of 14 amino acids. Written as DNA, the CDR3 is TGTGCCAGCACCACTAAGATTAACTCCTACGAGCAGTACTTC. This sequence encodes CASTTKINSYEQYF.

This clonotype showed up just a few times. The rearrangement links TRBV5-1 to TRBJ2-7; TRBD2 is a possible D gene (5 bases). Trimming removed 5 bases from V and 2 bases from J, with 11 bases in between. The CDR3 covers 13 residues. Per germline, CDR1 SGHRS and CDR2 YFSETQ. The CDR3 is CASRISGTYEQYF. As DNA, the CDR3 is TGCGCCAGCAGGATATCCGGGACCTACGAGCAGTACTTC.

There are a few counts of this clonotype. The chain joins TRBV29-1 to TRBJ1-1; 8 bases fit TRBD1. The CDR3 is made up of 17 amino acids. Looked up from germline, CDR1 is SQVTM and CDR2 is ANQGSEA. V lost 0 bases to trimming and J lost 5 bases; unmatched junction nucleotides: 14. Here the CDR3 DNA reads TGCAGCGTTGAAGAAGTAATGGCGGGACAGGCGGTGACTGAAGCTTTCTTT. Translation: CSVEEVMAGQAVTEAFF.

This clonotype was found many times. J is TRBJ1-2 and V is TRBV20-1; 7 positions match TRBD1. The CDR3 is made up of 13 amino acids. V shed 5 bases and J 7 bases; nucleotides not matched to a gene: 10. Germline V gene lookup returns CDR1 DFQATT and CDR2 SNEGSKA (reference sequence). CDR3: CSAGSTGPSGYTF. The CDR3 nucleotides read TGCAGTGCTGGATCGACAGGGCCTAGTGGCTACACCTTC.

The V and J genes are TRBV3-1 and TRBJ2-7; D not certain. Germline V gives CDR1 LGHDT, CDR2 YNNKEL (reference sequence). V was pared by 3 bases and J by 3 bases, with 12 bases between. This CDR3 has 14 residues. The CDR3 coding sequence is TGTGCCAGCAGCCAGGGTATGGAACTCTACGAGCAGTACTTC. It is translated as CASSQGMELYEQYF.